This T cell receptor (beta chain) was sequenced for a study of blood T cell repertoires in COVID-19. Study-wide background: PBMCs, B-cell-depleted T cells, or T cells provided the cDNA or gDNA that made up the material.

Germline CDR1 reads SGHRS; CDR2 reads YFSETQ. Between the trimmed V and J ends, which lost 4 bases and 3 bases, there was a span of 15 bases. The CDR3 contains 15 residues. Clones were sequenced by immunoSEQ multiplex PCR, and TCRdb holds only the in-frame ones, with some missing. Among nearly 110,000 clones listed, about four fifths were seen once. Specimen: peripheral blood. This clonotype was obtained from a woman between 55 and 75 years old with acute or convalescent COVID-19. This chain links TRBV5-1 with TRBJ2-3; the D gene is possibly TRBD1 (5 bases). The CDR3 nucleotides read TGCGCCAGCAGCGCTTACGACAGCCGAACAGATACGCAGTATTTT. Its protein product is CASSAYDSRTDTQYF.